The entry that follows covers one T cell receptor (beta chain) sequence. The source of the sample is a study of blood T cell repertoires in COVID-19. V was clipped by 1 base and J by 7 bases, with 14 bases between them. This CDR3 comprises 16 residues. Germline lookup yields CDR1 SGHDN and CDR2 FVKESK. Generated by immunoSEQ multiplex PCR, the TCRdb table keeps only in-frame clones and is missing some. Of 250,000 to 300,000 clones listed, 65% to 90% were seen once; the top ten hold over 2.5%. The chain has TRBV14 and TRBJ1-6; D is uncertain. What was sequenced was peripheral blood. This receptor was obtained from a woman between 55 and 75 years old with active or convalescent COVID-19. The DNA for the CDR3 is TGTGCCAGCAGCCAAGTGTGGGCAGGTCCGAATTCACCCCTCCACTTT. This sequence encodes CASSQVWAGPNSPLHF.